This T cell receptor beta chain was captured by sequencing in a study of blood T cell repertoires in COVID-19. Study at large: There were acute and convalescent COVID-19 samples, and they came from the United States, Italy and Spain.

With 4 bases clipped from V and 6 bases from J, the junction kept 5 bases outside the gene matches. The germline V gene has CDR1 SGHTA and CDR2 FQGTGA. This CDR3 comprises 15 residues. Original processing methods: Estimation of nucleated cell counts was performed using reference gene primer amplification. Profiling relied on immunoSEQ multiplex PCR, and the TCRdb table lists in-frame clones only, not all of them. That table is the source of V, J and clone size, and D and trimming were worked out from the DNA. Among more than 45,000 clones, more than 80% were seen once, and the ten largest hold 2.5% to 3%.

Sequencing used peripheral blood. The rearrangement joins TRBV7-3 to TRBJ2-5; 13 positions match TRBD2. The clonotype comes from a man older than 75 with acute or convalescent COVID-19. CDR3 residues: CASSSTSGGAKTQYF. The CDR3 DNA reads as TGTGCCAGCAGCTCCACTAGCGGGGGGGCAAAGACCCAGTACTTC.